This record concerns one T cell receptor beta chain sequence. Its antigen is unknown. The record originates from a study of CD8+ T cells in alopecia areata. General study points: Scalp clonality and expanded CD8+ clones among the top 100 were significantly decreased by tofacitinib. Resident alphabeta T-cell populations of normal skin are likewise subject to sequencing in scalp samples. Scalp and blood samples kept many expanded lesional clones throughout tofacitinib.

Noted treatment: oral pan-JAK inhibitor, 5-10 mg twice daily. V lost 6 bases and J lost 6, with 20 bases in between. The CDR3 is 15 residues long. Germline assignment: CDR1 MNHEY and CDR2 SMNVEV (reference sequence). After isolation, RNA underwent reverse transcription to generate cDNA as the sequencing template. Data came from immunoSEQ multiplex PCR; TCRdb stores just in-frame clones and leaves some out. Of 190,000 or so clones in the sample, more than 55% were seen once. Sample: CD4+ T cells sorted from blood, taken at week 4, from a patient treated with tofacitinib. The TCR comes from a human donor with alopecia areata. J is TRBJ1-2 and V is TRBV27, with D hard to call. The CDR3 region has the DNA TGTGCCAGCAGCCACCTTGGTAGAGGCCCCAATGGCTACACCTTC. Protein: CASSHLGRGPNGYTF.